The 19 T cell receptor beta chains listed next were all sequenced from one sample in a study of blood T cell repertoires in COVID-19. Assay: immunoSEQ multiplex PCR; the TCRdb copy retains only in-frame clones and omits some. The data hold fewer than 250,000 clones, with roughly 82% observed a single time. The material sequenced was peripheral blood. The receptors were sampled from a woman aged 55-75 years with COVID-19, enrolled during active disease.

The table lists this clone with a few counts. The rearrangement uses TRBV28 and TRBJ2-2; the D gene is possibly TRBD1 (5 bases). The V gene lost 6 bases and the J gene lost 6 bases, with 8 bases spanning the gap. The germline gives CDR1 MDHEN, CDR2 SYDVKM. CDR3 length equals 12 residues. This CDR3 is CASRAGPGELFF. The CDR3 DNA reads as TGTGCCAGCAGGGCAGGGCCCGGGGAGCTGTTTTTT.

The chain combines TRBV9 with TRBJ2-3; a possible D gene is TRBD2 (6 bases). CDR1 SGDLS and CDR2 YYNGEE come from the germline V gene. Deletions cut 4 bases from V and 2 bases from J, with 14 bases between. The CDR3 has 15 residues. CDR3 coding DNA: TGTGCCAGCAGCCCGCGCGGGGTCCACACAGATACGCAGTATTTT. This gives the protein CASSPRGVHTDTQYF.

The J gene is TRBJ2-5, the V gene TRBV28, with D uncertain. Per the germline V gene, CDR1 is MDHEN and CDR2 is SYDVKM. The germline V and J ends were trimmed by 4 bases and 4 bases, with 7 bases remaining between them. There are 12 residues in the CDR3. The CDR3 loop reads CASSSTGETQYF. Written as DNA, the CDR3 is TGTGCCAGCAGTTCGACGGGAGAGACCCAGTACTTC.

The V call is TRBV10-3, the J call TRBJ2-7, with TRBD2 matching over 12 bases. This CDR3 has 13 residues. Germline CDR1 is ENHRY and CDR2 is SYGVKD. The trim removed 8 bases at V and 5 bases at J, leaving 4 bases unmatched. The CDR3 DNA reads as TGTGCCATCGGGAGACTAGCGGGAGACGAGCAGTACTTC. It is translated as CAIGRLAGDEQYF.

This chain connects TRBV21-1 to TRBJ1-5; the table's D gene call, TRBD1, was not cross checked with the DNA. TRBV21-1 represents a pseudogene. CDR3 length equals 15 residues. The DNA of the CDR3 is TGTGCCAGCAGCATTGACAGGTATAGCAATCAGCCCCAGCATTTT. The encoded protein is CASSIDRYSNQPQHF.

This clone was picked up a small number of times. This chain uses TRBV19 with TRBJ1-5, with 9 positions matching TRBD1. J was trimmed by 4 bases and V by 4 bases; bases with no gene match: 14. Germline V gene sequence: CDR1 LNHDA, CDR2 SQIVND (reference sequence). The length of the CDR3 is 18 residues. The CDR3 is CASSRYGTGSDRNQPQHF. The CDR3, as DNA: TGTGCCAGTAGTAGGTATGGGACAGGGTCGGATCGGAATCAGCCCCAGCATTTT.

This clone appeared a few times. The CDR3 sequence: CASEGQGMSGYTF. The CDR3 DNA follows: TGTGCCAGTGAGGGACAGGGGATGAGTGGCTACACCTTC. The chain employs TRBV19 and TRBJ1-2; 10 bases align to TRBD1. The V and J ends lost 8 bases and 7 bases, in that order; junction bases with no gene match: 7. CDR1 LNHDA and CDR2 SQIVND come from the germline V gene (reference sequence). The CDR3 length is 13 residues.

This clone was observed a single time. The V and J genes are TRBV6-5 and TRBJ1-6; D is undetermined. The CDR3 has 11 residues. Per the germline V gene, CDR1 is MNHEY and CDR2 is SVGAGI. The ends were cut back, 6 bases at V and 14 bases at J, with 11 bases in the middle. CDR3 residues: CASREAQTLHF. CDR3 coding DNA: TGTGCCAGCAGGGAGGCTCAAACCCTCCACTTT.

This clone appeared a single time. The chain joins TRBV28 to TRBJ1-4, with TRBD1 as a possible D gene (5 bases). CDR1 is MDHEN, CDR2 SYDVKM, per germline. V lost 5 bases to trimming and J lost 0 bases, with 7 bases between them. CDR3 length: 14 amino acids. CDR3: CASSRQPTNEKLFF. CDR3 nucleotide sequence: TGTGCCAGCAGTCGACAGCCAACTAATGAAAAACTGTTTTTT.

The chain links TRBV11-3 to TRBJ2-3; 9 bases line up with TRBD2. Germline V gives CDR1 SGHNT, CDR2 YENEEA. This CDR3 is 16 amino acids long. The ends lost 2 bases at V and 1 base at J; junction bases unmatched: 4. The CDR3 nucleotides read TGTGCCAGCAGCTTAAGAGCGGGGGGCGGCACAGATACGCAGTATTTT. Translated: CASSLRAGGGTDTQYF.

V is TRBV5-1 and J is TRBJ1-1; TRBD1 might be the D (6 bases). Germline assignment: CDR1 SGHRS and CDR2 YFSETQ. The V gene lost 1 base and the J gene lost 1 base, with 14 bases spanning the gap. The CDR3 contains 16 residues. CDR3 amino acids: CASSLNTGTPNTEAFF. The CDR3 nucleotides read TGCGCCAGCAGCTTGAATACCGGGACACCGAACACTGAAGCTTTCTTT. Full variable domain (rest looked up from reference TRBV5-1 and TRBJ1-1): KAGVTQTPRYLIKTRGQQVTLSCSPISGHRSVSWYQQTPGQGLQFLFEYFSETQRNKGNFPGRFSGRQFSNSRSEMNVSTLELGDSALYLCASSLNTGTPNTEAFFGQGTRLTVV.

The rearrangement joins TRBV5-1 to TRBJ2-5; 7 nucleotides match TRBD1. The CDR3 runs to 15 residues. Germline CDR1 and CDR2: SGHRS and YFSETQ. Trimming cost V 4 bases and J 4 bases; bases outside gene matches: 10. The CDR3 sequence is CASSPLTGQRETQYF. CDR3 in DNA: TGCGCCAGCAGCCCATTGACAGGGCAGAGAGAGACCCAGTACTTC.

This chain links TRBV5-8 with TRBJ2-1, with D possibly TRBD2 on 6 matching bases. Germline CDR1 reads SGHTS; CDR2 reads YDEGEE. The V and J ends lost 4 bases and 0 bases respectively, with 17 bases between them. CDR3 length equals 17 residues. The CDR3 sequence: CASSKGLLLSSYNEQFF. CDR3 DNA sequence: TGTGCCAGCAGCAAGGGACTTTTACTTTCCTCCTACAATGAGCAGTTCTTC. The full variable domain, with the rest looked up from reference TRBV5-8 and TRBJ2-1, is EAGVTQSPTHLIKTRGQQATLRCSPISGHTSVYWYQQALGLGLQFLLWYDEGEERNRGNFPPRFSGRQFPNYSSELNVNALELEDSALYLCASSKGLLLSSYNEQFFGPGTRLTVL.

The rearrangement joins TRBV10-2 to TRBJ2-2, with 8 nucleotides matching TRBD1. V shed 4 bases and J 7 bases; nucleotides not matched to a gene: 5. Germline CDR1 and CDR2: WSHSY and SAAADI. The length of the CDR3 is 14 residues. The CDR3 DNA reads as TGCGCCAGCAGTGGAGACAGGGGTGTCGGGGAGCTGTTTTTT. Translating it yields CASSGDRGVGELFF.

J is TRBJ2-5 and V is TRBV5-1; 10 bases fit TRBD1. Germline V CDR1 and CDR2: SGHRS, YFSETQ. J was trimmed by 4 bases and V by 3 bases; bases with no gene match: 9. The CDR3 has 16 residues. CDR3 amino acids: CASSSLTRDRGETQYF. The CDR3 nucleotides read TGCGCCAGCAGCTCCTTAACCCGGGACAGGGGAGAGACCCAGTACTTC.

CDR3 DNA: TGTGCCAGCAGCTCCATCCGGGACAGAACCCTTTCTAACTATGGCTACACCTTC. Translated: CASSSIRDRTLSNYGYTF. This chain connects TRBV11-2 to TRBJ1-2; 7 nucleotides agree with TRBD1. This CDR3 spans 18 amino acids. CDR1 is SGHAT, CDR2 FQNNGV, per germline. Unmatched junction bases numbered 14, after V lost 4 bases and J lost 0 bases.

In its sample, this clone was seen once. The rearrangement joins TRBV9 to TRBJ2-5, with TRBD1 matching 8 bases. CDR3 length: 15 residues. The V segment lost 0 bases and the J segment 5 bases; nucleotides outside the gene matches: 6. Germline CDR1 is SGDLS and CDR2 is YYNGEE. The DNA for the CDR3 is TGTGCCAGCAGCGTAGATCAGGGGGCGAAGGAGACCCAGTACTTC. This codes for CASSVDQGAKETQYF.

The V call is TRBV25-1, the J call TRBJ2-7; D remains ambiguous. Trimming left V 3 bases short and J 0 bases short, with 9 bases between. The V gene's germline CDR1 is MGHDK and CDR2 SYGVNS. The CDR3 has 14 residues. Here the CDR3 DNA reads TGTGCCAGCAGTGAGCAGGCCGACTCCTACGAGCAGTACTTC. Translation gives CASSEQADSYEQYF.

This clone was detected a few times. This rearrangement joins TRBV6-6 to TRBJ2-2; the match to TRBD2 covers 7 bases. The CDR3 extends over 14 amino acids. The germline CDR1 and CDR2 sequences are MNHNY and SVGAGI (reference sequence). With 8 bases clipped from V and 6 bases from J, the junction kept 9 bases outside the gene matches. CDR3 sequence reads: CASRQGTKAGELFF. In DNA form, the CDR3 reads TGTGCCAGCCGCCAAGGGACTAAGGCCGGGGAGCTGTTTTTT.